What follows is one TCR beta chain and its context. Its antigen is as yet unknown. Next came a second PCR, run for about 6 to 12 cycles, which used a sample-barcoded 5' primer along with a J-beta primer mix. Researchers report that each sample yielded at least 2.5 million CDR3-containing paired-end reads. In TCRdb, the 5' RACE reads were re-called with MiXCR into one record per CDR3 protein. Of hundreds of thousands of distinct CDR3 sequences in the sample, roughly 52% are singletons; the top ten hold over 10%. The sample comes from a study of blood T cells in healthy people across ages. Points from the study as a whole: Older age coincided with a roughly linear decline in TCR beta diversity per million T cells.

Each individual donor underwent a draw of around 9.8 milliliters of peripheral blood. The CDR3 loop spans 17 amino acids. In germline, CDR1 is MDHEN, CDR2 SYDVKM. V dropped 5 bases and J dropped 3; count of bases not matched to a gene: 12. This receptor was identified in a man aged 25-40 years in good health. Sample: blood. The chain uses TRBV28 and TRBJ2-4; 8 bases fit TRBD1. The CDR3 is CASSLRTGQLVKNIQYF. The CDR3 coding sequence is TGTGCCAGCAGTCTCAGGACAGGGCAACTAGTCAAAAACATTCAGTACTTC.